This entry features one T cell receptor (beta chain) sequence. This clone was detected only a few times. Its antigen is not yet known. There are no base qualities to consult, and no much larger clone falls within one base. The source of the sample is a study of beta chain features in type 1 diabetes (dated by TCRdb to 2016 to 2018). With regard to the full study: Mean age, gender distribution, total cell number and subset yield did not differ between patients and healthy donors. A total of some 100,000,000 sorted cells were examined across all samples, and a strong correlation was observed between cell number per subset and RNA yield. The study compared TCRB repertoires of sorted circulating CD4+ T cell subsets between recently diagnosed type 1 diabetes patients and matched healthy donors. Regulatory and stem cell-like memory subsets were isolated from only 8 patients and 8 healthy donors, whereas naive and central memory subsets came from all 30 or so donors. Paper-wide results and their limitations: Naive, central memory and regulatory TCRB repertoires appeared to be more similar among patients than among healthy donors. Patients with type 1 diabetes made fewer insertions and deleted more nucleotides at VDJ recombination sites, implying thymic rearrangement abnormalities. Shorter templates might have been favored by PCR, but patient and control samples were amplified and corrected together, so both groups would have been affected equally by any skew. Type 1 diabetes patients showed a moderate but significant shortening of TCRB CDR3 length in all four CD4+ subsets. Because the HLA sub-analyses included only small numbers of individuals, any influence of HLA type on TCRB rearrangement was left unresolved. Because cDNA was sequenced instead of genomic DNA, highly expressing activated cells could be over-represented, though the groups showed no difference in activation or CD3 levels.

The High Capacity cDNA Reverse Transcription Kit was used to reverse transcribe all of the isolated RNA, meaning that expressed TCRB transcripts were what got sequenced. Stem cell-like memory T cell samples underwent survey-depth immunoSEQ sequencing, averaging about 1 million total reads per sample. Sorted cells were lysed in RLT buffer, and RNA was extracted using DNase-treated RNeasy Micro or Mini kits according to cell number. Each cell subset was processed on its own to prevent cross-contamination, while patient and healthy donor samples were processed together. Using the immunoSEQ multiplex PCR, TCRB sequences were amplified from cDNA into 87-bp fragments spanning the CDR3 region. Sequencing of the amplicons was done on the Illumina HiSeq platform. The paper's data handling went like this. PCR bias was computationally corrected using synthetic template baselines, reads within Hamming distance 2 were collapsed, and singletons that could not be merged were discarded. Reads were aligned against IMGT so that V, D and J genes, CDR3 length and insertions or deletions at six rearrangement sites could be assigned. Within each subset, clonotype counts were normalized to the number of sorted cells before true diversity and Gini coefficients were calculated with the tcR R package. Repertoire sharing was quantified using the overlap coefficient calculated on TCRB nucleotide sequences. TCRdb stores this immuneACCESS table with in-frame sequences only. Part of the clones is absent; in the studies checked, under half of the shortfall reflects unresolved V genes, and no reason is known for the rest. Clone size and the V and J calls come from that table; the DNA yielded D and trimming. For this sample the table gives some 23,000 clones, of which 68% were detected only once. The biggest ten clones account for 1.1% of the sample.

Based on the germline V gene, the CDR1 and CDR2 sequences are LGHNA and YSLEER. The V end gives up 1 base and the J end 1 base, leaving 8 bases in the junction not matched to a gene. Spanning cysteine to phenylalanine, the CDR3 consists of 17 amino acids. The read is trimmed to its CDR3 DNA, 51 bases read in frame from base 1. Each donor gave one peripheral blood draw, averaging approximately 120 mL, which was collected into heparinised tubes. Using a panel that included CD45RO, CCR7, CD25, CD127, CD95 and CD27, naive, central memory, regulatory and stem cell-like memory CD4+ T cells were sorted on a BD FACSAria II. Purity was above 95% for every sorted population. Right away, PBMCs were isolated by Lymphoprep density gradient centrifugation and were stained directly, with no culture step. To minimize batch effects, samples were stained and sorted in pairs, one healthy donor with one patient per experiment.

The TCR sequence derives from a woman in her forties with type 1 diabetes. The V gene is TRBV4-3 and the J gene is TRBJ1-1, with 8 junctional bases fitting TRBD1. Sequenced: stem cell memory CD4+ T cells from blood. Interpreted using the paper, the cell subset or site label stands for: stem cell-like memory CD4+ T cells. The DNA is as follows: TGCGCCAGCAGCCAAGCTAGGCCAGGGGGCCGGAACACTGAAGCTTTCTTT. Protein translation: CASSQARPGGRNTEAFF.